This T cell receptor beta chain was recovered during a study of T-cell reconstitution after alpha-beta-depleted transplantation in children. This CDR3 contains 16 residues. V lost 3 bases and J 1 base, leaving 16 bases between the germline ends. Germline-derived CDR1 and CDR2 are MGHDK and SYGVNS. A library of TCRbeta sequences, prepared with unique molecular identifiers, was generated. TCRdb redid the calling of the PCR reads with MiXCR, one entry per CDR3 protein. The sample consists of some 300,000 distinct CDR3 sequences, 10% to 13% of them appearing once. The sample holds many counts of this clonotype.

Sequenced material: PBMCs from the stem cell graft donor, taken from the stem cell graft. This sequence joins TRBV25-1 and TRBJ2-7; tentative D call: TRBD2 (6 bases). The sequence was obtained from a human donor who donated a stem cell graft to a child with acute lymphoblastic leukemia. The CDR3 loop is CASSEERAGRSYEQYF. DNA for the CDR3: TGTGCCAGCAGTGAGGAGCGGGCCGGCAGGTCCTACGAGCAGTACTTC.